The 15 T cell receptor beta chains below come from one sample, sequenced in a study of control samples from healthy donors and cancer patients. Only in-frame clones appear in the TCRdb table, and some are missing; sequencing was by immunoSEQ multiplex PCR. The repertoire holds tens of thousands of clones, with roughly nine tenths as singletons. Sample: blood. The receptors shown here come from a woman between 45 and 60 years old in good health.

The DNA of the CDR3 is TGTGCCACCAGCAGAGATGGGGGCAGGGGGAATTCACCCCTCCACTTT. Its translation: CATSRDGGRGNSPLHF. The gene calls are TRBV15 and TRBJ1-6; TRBD1 matches at 7 bases. Germline CDR1 LNHNV, CDR2 YYDKDF (reference sequence). With V trimmed by 0 bases and J by 7 bases, 6 bases remained unmatched. The CDR3 sequence is 16 residues long. Full variable domain (outside the CDR3, taken from reference TRBV15 and TRBJ1-6): DAMVIQNPRYQVTQFGKPVTLSCSQTLNHNVMYWYQQKSSQAPKLLFHYYDKDFNNEADTPDNFQSRRPNTSFCFLDIRSPGLGDTAMYLCATSRDGGRGNSPLHFGNGTRLTVT.

J is TRBJ2-1 and V is TRBV9, with TRBD2 identical over 8 bases. Germline V lookup: CDR1 SGDLS, CDR2 YYNGEE. This CDR3 contains 13 residues. V was clipped by 0 bases and J by 13 bases; unmatched bases: 6. CDR3 in DNA: TGTGCCAGCAGCGTAGCGGGGGGGCGGGAACAGTTCTTC. Its translation is CASSVAGGREQFF.

This chain links TRBV6-1 with TRBJ1-1; a weak D match, TRBD1 (6 bases). CDR3 length: 14 amino acids. Germline V lookup: CDR1 MNHNS, CDR2 SASEGT. V shed 5 bases and J shed 1 base, with 11 bases lying between them. The DNA for the CDR3 is TGTGCCAGCAGTCACAGGGACCCGAACACTGAAGCTTTCTTT. Its protein is CASSHRDPNTEAFF.

The chain recombines TRBV7-7 with TRBJ2-1; 9 bases are a match to TRBD1. With 6 bases clipped from V and 5 bases from J, the junction kept 8 bases outside the gene matches. The CDR3 runs to 15 residues. Germline loops: CDR1 SSHAT, CDR2 FNYEAQ (reference sequence). This CDR3 reads CASSRSRTGDNEQFF. The CDR3 coding sequence is TGTGCCAGCAGTCGTTCCAGGACAGGGGACAATGAGCAGTTCTTC.

The chain couples TRBV7-8 to TRBJ2-5; D is unresolved. The length of the CDR3 is 17 residues. Germline values: CDR1 SGHVS, CDR2 FQNEAQ. The V and J ends lost 1 base and 1 base respectively, with 16 bases between them. Here the CDR3 DNA reads TGTGCCAGCAGCTTAGTTCCTGGACGATACCCCCAAGAGACCCAGTACTTC. Translating gives CASSLVPGRYPQETQYF.

The V and J genes are TRBV15 and TRBJ2-1; D ambiguous. Deletions cut 0 bases from V and 7 bases from J, with 1 base between. Germline CDR1 LNHNV, CDR2 YYDKDF (reference sequence). CDR3 length: 11 residues. CDR3 DNA sequence: TGTGCCACCAGCAGAGATAATGAGCAGTTCTTC. This gives the protein CATSRDNEQFF. Based on the CDR3 plus reference TRBV15 and TRBJ2-1, the full variable domain is DAMVIQNPRYQVTQFGKPVTLSCSQTLNHNVMYWYQQKSSQAPKLLFHYYDKDFNNEADTPDNFQSRRPNTSFCFLDIRSPGLGDTAMYLCATSRDNEQFFGPGTRLTVL.

The genes are TRBV11-1 and TRBJ2-7; D tentatively fits TRBD1 or TRBD2 (5 bases each). V was pared by 0 bases and J by 6 bases, with 6 bases between. Germline V gives CDR1 SGHAT, CDR2 FQDESV (reference sequence). This CDR3 comprises 12 residues. The CDR3 region is CASSLAGGEQYF. The CDR3 DNA follows: TGTGCCAGCAGCTTAGCTGGGGGCGAGCAGTACTTC.

The chain is built from TRBV19 and TRBJ1-6; D unresolved. Trimming took 7 bases from V and 5 from J, leaving 9 bases between them. CDR3 length: 13 residues. CDR1 is LNHDA and CDR2 is SQIVND in the germline V gene (reference sequence). DNA of the CDR3: TGTGCCAGTACTGGCCAGGATAATTCACCCCTCCACTTT. As protein: CASTGQDNSPLHF.

The rearrangement joins TRBV5-6 to TRBJ1-1; D gene unclear. The germline gives CDR1 SGHDT, CDR2 YYEEEE. Trimming took 6 bases from V and 0 from J, leaving 9 bases between them. The CDR3 is made up of 13 amino acids. This CDR3 is CASTSWMNTEAFF. The CDR3 DNA reads TGTGCCAGCACCTCCTGGATGAACACTGAAGCTTTCTTT. The full variable domain, in which reference TRBV5-6 and TRBJ1-1 provide the parts outside the CDR3, is DAGVTQSPTHLIKTRGQQVTLRCSPKSGHDTVSWYQQALGQGPQFIFQYYEEEERQRGNFPDRFSGHQFPNYSSELNVNALLLGDSALYLCASTSWMNTEAFFGQGTRLTVV.

J is TRBJ1-2 and V is TRBV28, with 9 bases lining up with TRBD1. Germline-derived CDR1 and CDR2 are MDHEN and SYDVKM. With 1 base clipped from V and 3 bases from J, the junction kept 6 bases outside the gene matches. The length of the CDR3 is 16 residues. The CDR3 sequence: CASSLSGTGLYYGYTF. The CDR3 bases are TGTGCCAGCAGTTTATCTGGGACAGGGCTATACTATGGCTACACCTTC.

The genes are TRBV2 and TRBJ1-1; 7 nucleotides match TRBD1. The V gene's germline CDR1 is SNHLY and CDR2 FYNNEI. V gave up 5 bases and J gave up 2 bases; unmatched junction bases: 5. The CDR3 extends over 14 amino acids. Here the CDR3 DNA reads TGTGCCAGCAGTATACACAGGGGTAACACTGAAGCTTTCTTT. This encodes CASSIHRGNTEAFF.

The chain is built from TRBV10-3 and TRBJ2-6; no reliable D call. The CDR3 contains 14 residues. Germline loops: CDR1 ENHRY, CDR2 SYGVKD. The V gene lost 3 bases and the J gene lost 2 bases, with 5 bases spanning the gap. CDR3 nucleotide sequence: TGTGCCATCAGTGACACCGCTGGGGCCAACGTCCTGACTTTC. This codes for CAISDTAGANVLTF.

This chain uses TRBV10-3 with TRBJ1-1; the D gene is possibly TRBD1 (6 bases). The V end lost 6 bases, the J end lost 5 bases, and 16 bases lay between the germline ends. The CDR3 covers 14 residues. CDR1 and CDR2 (germline): ENHRY, SYGVKD. This CDR3 reads CAISQTGIGTEAFF. Here the CDR3 DNA reads TGTGCCATCAGCCAAACAGGGATTGGAACTGAAGCTTTCTTT.

The genes are TRBV28 and TRBJ1-4, with 8 positions matching TRBD1. The CDR3 totals 14 residues. Per germline, CDR1 MDHEN and CDR2 SYDVKM. J gave up 7 bases and V 6 bases, and 7 bases lay outside the gene matches. The CDR3 nucleotides read TGTGCCAGCAGACCCGTGACAGGGGTTGAAAAACTGTTTTTT. This gives the protein CASRPVTGVEKLFF.

This clone came up once. V usage is TRBV4-3 and J usage is TRBJ2-1, with 7 bases matching TRBD1. The germline V gene encodes CDR1 LGHNA and CDR2 YSLEER. V shed 3 bases, J shed 5 bases, and the junction held 7 bases outside the gene matches. There are 15 residues in the CDR3. The DNA for the CDR3 is TGCGCCAGCAGCCAGACAGGGAACGCGAACAATGAGCAGTTCTTC. It specifies CASSQTGNANNEQFF.